This TCR beta chain was profiled in a study of Ad26.COV2.S vaccination and SARS-CoV-2 variants. Overall study context: Ad26.COV2.S given intramuscularly, once or twice 56 days apart.

V was pared by 2 bases and J by 2 bases, with 4 bases of the junction left unmatched. The CDR3 spans 16 residues. Germline CDR1 and CDR2: SGHRS and YFSETQ. The method was immunoSEQ multiplex PCR; TCRdb's version includes in-frame clones alone and lacks a portion of them. The repertoire consists of around 250,000 clones, with roughly 89% occurring once and the leading ten covering 2.5% to 3.5%. Specified treatment: 19 received Ad26.COV2.S at low or high dose, single or two shots; 5 received placebo; per-sample allocation not given. Samples came from day 63 after the first vaccine or placebo injection. Wuhan-strain spike was delivered by a replication-incompetent Ad26 vector.

Source: peripheral blood, taken in a trial of Ad26.COV2.S vaccine versus placebo. The J gene is TRBJ2-2, the V gene TRBV5-1, with 9 bases matching TRBD2. The TCR originated in a person aged 18 to 65 who received the Ad26.COV2.S COVID-19 vaccine or a placebo. The CDR3 loop is CASSFVAGDNTGELFF. CDR3 nucleotide sequence: TGCGCCAGCAGCTTCGTAGCGGGGGACAACACCGGGGAGCTGTTTTTT.